In this sample, the clone carrying this T cell receptor beta chain turned up a few times. Antigen: not known. The library tagged individual cDNA molecules with unique molecular identifiers. TCRdb used MiXCR to reprocess the reads, holding one entry per CDR3 protein. The repertoire holds about 570 distinct CDR3 sequences, with under 70% as singletons. Germline CDR1 reads SGDLS; CDR2 reads YYNGEE. Trimming at V came to 3 bases and at J to 1 base, leaving 8 bases not matched to a gene. This CDR3 region has 16 residues. Treatment given: therapeutic diphenylcyclopropenone sensitization with weekly scalp DPC. This record comes from a study of human T cells and chemical hapten exposure. Study outcomes and limitations: The formation of large CDR3 similarity clusters by expanded TCRs significantly exceeded that of controls. TCRs above 1 in 1000 frequency stayed constant with DPC sensitization.

Sample: whole blood, taken before DPC sensitization or 2, 6, or about 24 weeks after (not recorded which). This clonotype was obtained from an adult with alopecia areata. Some clones in this sample may be carry-over from other donors' samples. This table probably holds off-target reads from a library built for another chain. This rearrangement joins TRBV9 to TRBJ2-7, with TRBD1 identical over 9 bases. The CDR3 DNA reads as TGTGCCAGCAGCGGCGGGATGGGACAGGGATCCTACGAGCAGTACTTC. Amino acid sequence: CASSGGMGQGSYEQYF.